The rows below give T cell receptor beta chains drawn from one sample of a study of blood T cell repertoires in COVID-19. Sequencing was performed with immunoSEQ multiplex PCR; in TCRdb, only in-frame clones are kept and a portion is missing. Of 95,000 to 150,000 clones in the sample, around 81% were seen once. Source material: peripheral blood. Source of these receptors: a man aged 25 to 45 with COVID-19, enrolled during active disease. The CDR3 runs from the conserved cysteine through the conserved F or W. The D gene is left open where the match is weak. Only some rows state a clone size, as once, few, many or a class for expanded clones.

j_call | clone_size | d_call | v_call | cdr3_nt | cdr3_aa
TRBJ2-2 | - | - | TRBV7-3 | TGTGCCAGCAGCTCTGACAGCGGGCCTAACACCGGGGAGCTGTTTTTT | CASSSDSGPNTGELFF
TRBJ2-5 | - | - | TRBV13 | TGTGCCAGCAGCTCGGCCGCCGACGGCAGGTTTGAGACCCAGTACTTC | CASSSAADGRFETQYF
TRBJ1-6 | once | - | TRBV3-1/TRBV3-2 | TGTGCCAGCAGCCAGATGGGCCGCAGCTCCTATAATTCACCCCTCCACTTT | CASSQMGRSSYNSPLHF
TRBJ2-3 | - | - | TRBV9 | TGTGCCAGCAGCGGTGGAAAAGGGGCCGATACGCAGTATTTT | CASSGGKGADTQYF
TRBJ1-2 | - | TRBD1 | TRBV5-1 | TGCGCCAGCAGCTTGGGGGACAGGAGTTCGGGCTACACCTTC | CASSLGDRSSGYTF
TRBJ2-7 | - | - | TRBV4-1 | TGCGCCAGCAGCCGAAGGCAGGTCACCTACGAGCAGTACTTC | CASSRRQVTYEQYF
TRBJ2-7 | - | TRBD2 | TRBV11-2 | TGTGCCAGCAGCTCACTAGCGGGCTTATCCTACGAGCAGTACTTC | CASSSLAGLSYEQYF
TRBJ1-5 | - | - | TRBV7-6 | TGTGCCAGCAGCTTAGGGGGGGGAAATCAGCCCCAGCATTTT | CASSLGGGNQPQHF
TRBJ2-7 | - | - | TRBV7-9 | TGTGCCAGCAGCTTAGAAACCGACAGATACGAGCAGTACTTC | CASSLETDRYEQYF
TRBJ1-5 | - | - | TRBV28 | TGTGCCAGCAGTCTAATTAATCAGCCCCAGCATTTT | CASSLINQPQHF
TRBJ2-1 | - | - | TRBV5-1 | TGCGCCAGCAGCCCTTACAGCTCCTACAATGAGCAGTTCTTC | CASSPYSSYNEQFF
TRBJ2-2 | - | - | TRBV6-5 | TGTGCCAGCCGTAGCGACCCTGACTGGACCGGGGAGCTGTTTTTT | CASRSDPDWTGELFF
TRBJ2-1 | - | TRBD1 | TRBV29-1 | TGCAGCGTTAGGACAGGGGACTACAATGAGCAGTTCTTC | CSVRTGDYNEQFF
TRBJ2-1 | - | TRBD2 | TRBV7-2 | TGTGCCAGCAGCTTAGATAGCGGGGGGGTAATTGAGCAGTTCTTC | CASSLDSGGVIEQFF
TRBJ1-1 | - | TRBD1 | TRBV7-9 | TGTGCCAGCAGCTTAGACGGACAGGGACAAGCGGAAGCTTTCTTT | CASSLDGQGQAEAFF
TRBJ1-2 | - | - | TRBV6-5 | TGTGCCAGCACTTCCTTAGCGGGAGGCGGTGGCTACACCTTC | CASTSLAGGGGYTF
TRBJ2-2 | once | TRBD1 | TRBV2 | TGTGCCAGCAAAGGACAGGCGAACACCGGGGAGCTGTTTTTT | CASKGQANTGELFF
TRBJ2-7 | once | TRBD2 | TRBV28 | TGTGCCAGCAGTTTACGGACTAGCGGGGGATTCTACGAGCAGTACTTC | CASSLRTSGGFYEQYF
TRBJ2-3 | - | TRBD2 | TRBV6-5 | TGTGCCAGCAGCGGACTAGCGGGAGTAGGGGATACGCAGTATTTT | CASSGLAGVGDTQYF
TRBJ1-2 | few | TRBD1 | TRBV6-5 | TGTGCCAGCGGAATAGGACAGGGGACCTATGGCTACACCTTC | CASGIGQGTYGYTF
TRBJ2-1 | - | - | TRBV23-1 | TGCGCCAGCAGTCAACCCGCCCGGCAGGTTCGCTCCTACAATGAGCAGTTCTTC | CASSQPARQVRSYNEQFF
TRBJ1-2 | - | TRBD1 | TRBV27 | TGTGCCAGCAGTTTGGCAGGGGGCGTGAACTATGGCTACACCTTC | CASSLAGGVNYGYTF
TRBJ2-6 | once | - | TRBV7-2 | TGTGCCAGCAGTCTAGTGGTTGCTGGGGCCAACGTCCTGACTTTC | CASSLVVAGANVLTF
TRBJ2-1 | - | TRBD2 | TRBV6-5 | TGTGCCAGTACTAGCGGTATCTACAATGAGCAGTTCTTC | CASTSGIYNEQFF
TRBJ1-2 | - | - | TRBV6-6 | TGTGCCAGCAGTTACTCGATATCGGGTGCGGCTGGCTACACCTTC | CASSYSISGAAGYTF
TRBJ1-5 | - | - | TRBV2 | TGTGCCAGCAGTGAAACCGGGAACGGGTATCAGCCCCAGCATTTT | CASSETGNGYQPQHF
TRBJ1-4 | - | - | TRBV6-2/TRBV6-3 | TGTGCCAGCAGTTGGGCGGAAAAACTGTTTTTT | CASSWAEKLFF
TRBJ1-6 | - | - | TRBV28 | TGTGCCAGCAGTTTAATGAGGCGGATGCTCAATTCACCCCTCCACTTT | CASSLMRRMLNSPLHF
TRBJ1-6 | - | - | TRBV24-1 | TGTGCCACCAGTGACGGACAGTATAATTCACCCCTCCACTTT | CATSDGQYNSPLHF
TRBJ2-5 | once | TRBD1 | TRBV18 | TGTGCCAGCTCACCCCCAGACAGGGGGCTGGAGACCCAGTACTTC | CASSPPDRGLETQYF
TRBJ1-1 | - | - | TRBV3-1/TRBV3-2 | TGTGCCAGCAGTTTCGACAAGAACACTGAAGCTTTCTTT | CASSFDKNTEAFF
TRBJ1-5 | - | - | TRBV15 | TGTGCCACCACCCCGGGACACCGTAGCAATCAGTCCCAGCATTTT | CATTPGHRSNQSQHF
TRBJ2-7 | - | - | TRBV6-1 | TGTGCCAGCAGTGAAGACCCTACCTACGAGCAGTACTTC | CASSEDPTYEQYF
TRBJ2-3 | - | - | TRBV29-1 | TGCAGCGTTGCGAAACTTCGCTCGGGTTACACAGATACGCAGTATTTT | CSVAKLRSGYTDTQYF
TRBJ1-2 | few | TRBD1 | TRBV5-4 | TGTGCCAGCAGCTTCCGGCAGGGGGAACGCTATGGCTACACCTTC | CASSFRQGERYGYTF
TRBJ1-1 | - | - | TRBV6-2/TRBV6-3 | TGTGCCAGCAGTTACTCCTTCAGGGAGGGGAACACTGAAGCTTTCTTT | CASSYSFREGNTEAFF
TRBJ2-5 | - | - | TRBV28 | TGTGCCAGCAGTTTGACACTAGCAGAGCTGGTGGAGACCCAGTACTTC | CASSLTLAELVETQYF
TRBJ1-1 | once | - | TRBV2 | TGTGCCAGCAGTGAATCAGGGGAGGGCGACACTGAAGCTTTCTTT | CASSESGEGDTEAFF
TRBJ1-1 | - | - | TRBV6-5 | TGTGCCAGCAGTTACTCGGGGGGAGGTACTGAAGCTTTCTTT | CASSYSGGGTEAFF
TRBJ1-4 | - | TRBD1 | TRBV9 | TGTGCCAGCAGCCCTCGGACAGGGGAAAGGGAAAAACTGTTTTTT | CASSPRTGEREKLFF
TRBJ1-5 | - | TRBD1 | TRBV18 | TGTGCCAGCTCACCAGCGGGGGACAGGGGTAGTTTTAATCAGCCCCAGCATTTT | CASSPAGDRGSFNQPQHF
TRBJ1-3 | - | TRBD1 | TRBV12-3/TRBV12-4 | TGTGCCAGCAGCCCCGGGACAGGGAACACCATATATTTT | CASSPGTGNTIYF
TRBJ2-7 | - | - | TRBV27 | TGTGCCAGCAGTTTAGTCGGGGTTAGGGAGCAGTACTTC | CASSLVGVREQYF
TRBJ1-5 | - | - | TRBV20-1 | TGCAGTGCTAGTTTAGGGACACCCTATAGCAATCAGCCCCAGCATTTT | CSASLGTPYSNQPQHF
TRBJ2-1 | few | - | TRBV7-9 | TGTGCCAGCAGCTGGACCGGGACTGGAAAAAATGAGCAGTTCTTC | CASSWTGTGKNEQFF
TRBJ2-7 | few | - | TRBV12-3/TRBV12-4 | TGTGCCAGCAGACTCACGGACGAGCAGTACTTC | CASRLTDEQYF
TRBJ2-7 | - | TRBD1 | TRBV5-1 | TGCGCCAGCAGCTTGGCCTACCGGGACAGAGAGCAGTACTTC | CASSLAYRDREQYF
TRBJ2-1 | - | - | TRBV4-2 | TGTGCCAGCAGCAAAGTACAGGATCCAAAGGAGCAGTTCTTC | CASSKVQDPKEQFF
TRBJ2-7 | - | - | TRBV7-9 | TGTGCCAGCAGCCTCTCCGGGGAGGCCTACGAGCAGTACTTC | CASSLSGEAYEQYF
TRBJ1-4 | - | TRBD1 | TRBV30 | TGTGCCGGCGCGGGGACAGGGGGTACTAATGAAAAACTGTTTTTT | CAGAGTGGTNEKLFF
TRBJ1-1 | - | TRBD1 | TRBV30 | TGTGCCCGGGACAGGGTCACTGAAGCTTTCTTT | CARDRVTEAFF
TRBJ1-2 | - | TRBD1 | TRBV2 | TGTGCCAGCACCCAAGGACAGGGGGGGTTTGGCTACACCTTC | CASTQGQGGFGYTF
TRBJ1-4 | - | TRBD1 | TRBV27 | TGTGCCAGCAGCCTCATGTGGACAGGGCCTCGGAGGGAACTGTTTTTT | CASSLMWTGPRRELFF
TRBJ2-1 | - | - | TRBV28 | TGTGCCAGCAGTGACGCCGGGACATTCTACAATGAGCAGTTCTTC | CASSDAGTFYNEQFF
TRBJ2-1 | - | - | TRBV28 | TGTGCCAGCAGTTTATATGGCGAGCAGTTCTTC | CASSLYGEQFF
TRBJ2-3 | - | - | TRBV7-8 | TGTGCCAGCAGGGTAGAGGGGGAGGGCCGGCAGTATTTT | CASRVEGEGRQYF
TRBJ2-7 | - | - | TRBV29-1 | TGCAGCGTTCGGGCCCGCCGCCGGGAAACCCCCGCCTCGAGCCAGAAGGGGGTCTACGAGCAGTACTTC | CSVRARRRETPASSQKGVYEQYF
TRBJ1-6 | - | TRBD1 | TRBV2 | TGTGCCAGCAGTGTTCGACAGGGTGGATATTCACCCCTCCACTTT | CASSVRQGGYSPLHF